The rows below give T cell receptor beta chains drawn from one sample of a study of T cell clonotyping in hematopoietic cell transplantation. The table came from immunoSEQ multiplex PCR; TCRdb's copy has only in-frame clones and leaves some out. Of fewer than 70,000 clones in the sample, around 94% are singletons; the top ten hold roughly 1.7%. The sample taken for sequencing was peripheral blood mononuclear cells. These TCRs come from a man between 45 and 60 years old in good health. Some clones in this sample may be carry-over from other donors' samples. Both conserved end residues are part of each CDR3. The D gene is left open where the match is weak. Clone size is stated in some rows and not others, as once, few, many or a class when expanded.

J,D,size,V,DNA,CDR3
TRBJ2-2,TRBD1,.,TRBV6-6,TGTGCCAGCAAGGACAGGATTAACACCGGGGAGCTGTTTTTT,CASKDRINTGELFF
TRBJ2-7,.,.,TRBV29-1,TGCAGCGTTGCGGGTCATTCCTCCTACGAGCAGTACTTC,CSVAGHSSYEQYF
TRBJ2-1,.,.,TRBV14,TGTGCCAGCAGCCAAAGAAGGCACAATGAGCAGTTCTTC,CASSQRRHNEQFF
TRBJ1-6,.,.,TRBV2,TGTGCCAGCAGGCAAAGGACAGAGTATTCACCCCTCCACTTT,CASRQRTEYSPLHF
TRBJ1-2,.,.,TRBV7-9,TGTGCCAGCAGCCTAGAGGGTGTGGCTGAGGGTGGCTACACCTTC,CASSLEGVAEGGYTF
TRBJ1-2,.,.,TRBV5-1,TGCGCCAGCAGCACGGACGCCCAGGGTGGCTACACCTTC,CASSTDAQGGYTF
TRBJ2-5,TRBD1,.,TRBV7-2,TGTGCCAGCAGCTTAGTGGGACAGGGTCCGGAGACCCAGTACTTC,CASSLVGQGPETQYF
TRBJ2-7,TRBD2,.,TRBV29-1,TGCAGCGTTGTCCCAGCGGGAGTGGAAAACGAGCAGTACTTC,CSVVPAGVENEQYF
TRBJ2-7,TRBD2,.,TRBV9,TGTGCCAGCAGTTCCTCGGGAGGGCCATCCTACGAGCAGTACTTC,CASSSSGGPSYEQYF
TRBJ1-1,.,.,TRBV2,TGTGCCATCGGACGGTACACTGAAGCTTTCTTT,CAIGRYTEAFF
TRBJ1-4,.,.,TRBV2,TGTGCCAGCAGTGAAGCGCGGGTGCCTCTGTTTTTT,CASSEARVPLFF
TRBJ2-7,.,.,TRBV5-6,TGTGCCAGCAGCTTTTCTCTGGGAGGCCCTTTCTACGAGCAGTACTTC,CASSFSLGGPFYEQYF
TRBJ2-2,TRBD2,once,TRBV6-1,TGTGCCAGCAGTGTGGCGGGAGAGAACACCGGGGAGCTGTTTTTT,CASSVAGENTGELFF
TRBJ2-2,TRBD2,.,TRBV5-1,TGCGCCAGCAGCGTAACTAGCGGCGCGAACACCGGGGAGCTGTTTTTT,CASSVTSGANTGELFF
TRBJ1-4,.,.,TRBV5-1,TGCGCCAGCAGCTTGTTCAGGGTGGATGAAAAACTGTTTTTT,CASSLFRVDEKLFF
TRBJ2-1,TRBD2,.,TRBV20-1,TGCAGTGCTCCTATAGCGGGAGGCCCCGTCTTC,CSAPIAGGPVF
TRBJ2-1,TRBD1,.,TRBV5-6,TGTGCCAGCAGCTTGTCACTTTTGGGACAGGGTCTCATTGAGCAGTTCTTC,CASSLSLLGQGLIEQFF
TRBJ2-5,TRBD1,few,TRBV27,TGTGCCAGTGGGACAGGGGGTTTGGAGACCCAGTACTTC,CASGTGGLETQYF
TRBJ1-2,.,.,TRBV27,TGTGCCAGCAGTTTACGAGGGCCGGGGGGCTATGGCTACACCTTC,CASSLRGPGGYGYTF
TRBJ2-7,.,.,TRBV7-6,TGTGCCAGCAGCTTAGTACAGGACAAGCCCCACGAGCAGTACTTC,CASSLVQDKPHEQYF
TRBJ1-2,.,.,TRBV4-2,TGTGCCAGCAGCCAAGCAGGGAACTATGGCTACACCTTC,CASSQAGNYGYTF
TRBJ2-7,.,once,TRBV6-5,TGTGCCAGCAGTTACGAGGGCCGGTCCTACGAGCAGTACTTC,CASSYEGRSYEQYF
TRBJ1-4,TRBD1,.,TRBV5-1,TGCGCCAGCAGCTTGGCCCAGGGGGCTTATAATGAAAAACTGTTTTTT,CASSLAQGAYNEKLFF
TRBJ1-5,.,.,TRBV2,TGTGCCAGCGCCAGGGGCCCTAATCAGCCCCAGCATTTT,CASARGPNQPQHF
TRBJ1-3,.,.,TRBV5-1,TGCGCCAGCAGCTTGGGCGGGGAGGGACACTCTGGAAACACCATATATTTT,CASSLGGEGHSGNTIYF
TRBJ1-1,TRBD1,.,TRBV7-9,TGTGCCAGCAGCATCAAAACGACAGGGATGACGCCTGAAGCTTTCTTT,CASSIKTTGMTPEAFF
TRBJ2-7,.,.,TRBV4-2,TGTGCCAGCAGCCAAGATGGGCGTAACTACGAGCAGTACTTC,CASSQDGRNYEQYF
TRBJ1-6,.,.,TRBV10-3,TGTGCCATCAGCGTGGATATATTAAAAAATTCACCCCTCCACTTT,CAISVDILKNSPLHF
TRBJ1-1,.,.,TRBV7-2,TGTGCCAGCAGCCCAAGGGGAGACCCCACTGAAGCTTTCTTT,CASSPRGDPTEAFF
TRBJ2-5,.,.,TRBV7-6,TGTGCCAGCAGCTTAGGGCAGCAAGAGACCCAGTACTTC,CASSLGQQETQYF
TRBJ2-7,.,.,TRBV27,TGTGCCAGCACCCGAGACCGGACGGCCACCTACGAGCAGTACTTC,CASTRDRTATYEQYF
TRBJ1-6,.,.,TRBV7-9,TGTGCCAGCCGCGAAGACGGACCCTATTCACCCCTCCACTTT,CASREDGPYSPLHF
TRBJ2-1,TRBD2,.,TRBV6-1,TGTGCCAGCAGTTCCGGGACTAGCGGGGGGCTTGAGCAGTTCTTC,CASSSGTSGGLEQFF
TRBJ2-3,TRBD2,few,TRBV2,TGTGCCTGCCCGGGTAGCGGGGCCTCAGATACGCAGTATTTT,CACPGSGASDTQYF
TRBJ2-7,TRBD1,.,TRBV7-9,TGTGCCAGCAGCTCGGACAGGAGTTCCTACGAGCAGTACTTC,CASSSDRSSYEQYF
TRBJ2-7,TRBD1,few,TRBV6-5,TGTGCCAGCAGTCCCGGACAGGGCTCCTACGAGCAGTACTTC,CASSPGQGSYEQYF
TRBJ1-1,.,.,TRBV30,TGTGCCTGGAGGGGGACGGCGAACACTGAAGCTTTCTTT,CAWRGTANTEAFF
TRBJ1-2,TRBD1,.,TRBV19,TGTGCCAGCACCATCGGACAGGGTGACTATGGCTACACCTTC,CASTIGQGDYGYTF
TRBJ2-3,.,.,TRBV7-2,TGTGCCAGCAGCGGGTCGGGCACAGATACGCAGTATTTT,CASSGSGTDTQYF
TRBJ2-1,.,.,TRBV6-5,TGTGCCAGCAGTTCGATATACAATGAGCAGTTCTTC,CASSSIYNEQFF